What follows are 25 T cell receptor beta chains derived from one specimen sequenced in a study of cytomegalovirus exposure and HLA in healthy donors. The PCR had 60 Vbeta and 13 Jbeta primers. The table came from immunoSEQ multiplex PCR; TCRdb's copy has only in-frame clones and leaves some out. The sample holds 150,000 to 200,000 clones, 75% to 80% seen once. The material sequenced was PBMCs. All receptors come from a middle-aged man in good health and CMV-seropositive.

This chain connects TRBV11-1 to TRBJ1-5, with TRBD1 identical over 7 bases. This CDR3 contains 15 residues. CDR1 is SGHAT, CDR2 FQDESV, per germline (reference sequence). Trimming cost V 2 bases and J 1 base; bases outside gene matches: 2. The CDR3 nucleotides read TGTGCCAGCAGCTTAACAGGGGCGAGCAATCAGCCCCAGCATTTT. Its translation: CASSLTGASNQPQHF.

This clone was recorded a few times. This chain links TRBV6-5 with TRBJ1-6; weak D call: TRBD1 (6 bases). V lost 10 bases and J lost 0, with 13 bases in between. Per the germline V gene, CDR1 is MNHEY and CDR2 is SVGAGI. This CDR3 is 15 amino acids long. CDR3 nucleotides: TGTGCCACCCTCGACAGGAGCTCCTATAATTCACCCCTCCACTTT. Residues: CATLDRSSYNSPLHF.

The chain joins TRBV4-1 to TRBJ1-1, with TRBD1 matching 7 bases. Germline V gives CDR1 MGHRA, CDR2 YSYEKL. The CDR3 totals 17 residues. V was pared by 2 bases and J by 0 bases, with 9 bases of the junction left unmatched. The CDR3 nucleotides are TGCGCCAGCAGCCAAATAGCCCCGGGACAGATGAACACTGAAGCTTTCTTT. Translation: CASSQIAPGQMNTEAFF.

This clone was detected only a few times. This chain joins TRBV29-1 and TRBJ1-2, with 10 positions matching TRBD1. V shed 5 bases and J 6 bases; nucleotides not matched to a gene: 15. CDR1 and CDR2 from the germline V gene are SQVTM and ANQGSEA. The CDR3 has 16 amino acids. Written as DNA, the CDR3 is TGCAGCGTTATTCTAATCTTGGGGACAGGGGAGAATGGCTACACCTTC. Translating gives CSVILILGTGENGYTF. The full variable domain, with the rest looked up from reference TRBV29-1 and TRBJ1-2, is SAVISQKPSRDICQRGTSLTIQCQVDSQVTMMFWYRQQPGQSLTLIATANQGSEATYESGFVIDKFPISRPNLTFSTLTVSNMSPEDSSIYLCSVILILGTGENGYTFGSGTRLTVV.

The rearrangement uses TRBV4-3 and TRBJ1-2; D unclear. Per the germline V gene, CDR1 is LGHNA and CDR2 is YSLEER. CDR3 length: 14 residues. V was shortened by 5 bases and J by 8 bases, with 18 bases between the two germline ends. The DNA for the CDR3 is TGCGCCAGCAGCTTAGAGGGAGAGGTCTGGGGCTACACCTTC. It encodes CASSLEGEVWGYTF.

V usage is TRBV19 and J usage is TRBJ1-2; tentatively, D is TRBD1 (5 bases). The CDR3 totals 14 residues. Trimming cost V 6 bases and J 6 bases, with 17 bases left between them. Germline V gene lookup returns CDR1 LNHDA and CDR2 SQIVND (reference sequence). For the CDR3, the DNA is TGTGCCAGTAGAGAAGTCGGGGGGGTAAATGGCTACACCTTC. This encodes CASREVGGVNGYTF.

The gene calls are TRBV28 and TRBJ1-6; no clear D gene. The V end was cut by 5 bases, the J end by 7 bases, with 15 bases between. The CDR3 is 15 amino acids. Per germline, CDR1 MDHEN and CDR2 SYDVKM. In nucleotides, the CDR3 is TGTGCCAGCAGTGCGAGCGGTGGTTGGAATTCACCCCTCCACTTT. Its translation: CASSASGGWNSPLHF. The full variable domain, with the rest looked up from reference TRBV28 and TRBJ1-6, is DVKVTQSSRYLVKRTGEKVFLECVQDMDHENMFWYRQDPGLGLRLIYFSYDVKMKEKGDIPEGYSVSREKKERFSLILESASTNQTSMYLCASSASGGWNSPLHFGNGTRLTVT.

This clone was seen a handful of times. This chain uses TRBV28 with TRBJ1-5; D call uncertain. Trimming left V 10 bases short and J 4 bases short, with 11 bases between. The CDR3 consists of 12 residues. In germline, CDR1 is MDHEN, CDR2 SYDVKM. The DNA of the CDR3 is TGTGCCATCGGGAGACGGAATCAGCCCCAGCATTTT. Translating gives CAIGRRNQPQHF.

This chain connects TRBV7-2 to TRBJ2-7; 11 nucleotides match TRBD1. The CDR3 is 12 residues long. Trimming cost V 5 bases and J 9 bases; bases outside gene matches: 3. Germline-derived CDR1 and CDR2 are SGHTA and FQGNSA. The CDR3 DNA is TGTGCCAGCAGCAGGGACAGGGGGTCGCAGTACTTC. Translation: CASSRDRGSQYF.

CDR3 sequence: CASSVSVLGTEAFF. The DNA of the CDR3 is TGTGCCAGCAGCGTTTCGGTACTAGGCACTGAAGCTTTCTTT. J is TRBJ1-1 and V is TRBV9; D is unresolved. This CDR3 is 14 amino acids long. Per germline, CDR1 SGDLS and CDR2 YYNGEE. Trimming pared 2 bases from V and 4 bases from J, leaving 12 bases between.

The genes are TRBV27 and TRBJ1-2, with 9 nucleotides matching TRBD1. CDR3 length equals 15 residues. Germline V gives CDR1 MNHEY, CDR2 SMNVEV (reference sequence). After removal of 6 bases from V and 1 base from J, the junction contained 6 bases not matched to a gene. CDR3 DNA: TGTGCCAGCAGGGAGACGGGACAGGGTAACTATGGCTACACCTTC. Its protein product is CASRETGQGNYGYTF.

The chain uses TRBV15 and TRBJ1-2; D is unresolved. Germline CDR1 and CDR2: LNHNV and YYDKDF (reference sequence). With 0 bases removed from V and 6 bases from J, the gap between germline ends came to 14 bases. The CDR3 covers 15 residues. Written as DNA, the CDR3 is TGTGCCACCAGCAGAGATGGAGGTTTCCAAAATGGCTACACCTTC. Translated: CATSRDGGFQNGYTF.

V gene TRBV28 combines with J gene TRBJ2-5; 8 nucleotides agree with TRBD2. Germline V gives CDR1 MDHEN, CDR2 SYDVKM. The CDR3 loop spans 16 amino acids. V shed 3 bases, J shed 2 bases, and the junction held 8 bases outside the gene matches. CDR3 region: CASSLVSGDPQETQYF. As DNA, the CDR3 is TGTGCCAGCAGTTTGGTTAGCGGGGATCCACAAGAGACCCAGTACTTC.

A few counts support this clone. The chain links TRBV28 to TRBJ2-7, with 7 nucleotides matching TRBD1. Per the germline V gene, CDR1 is MDHEN and CDR2 is SYDVKM. Unmatched junction bases numbered 2, after V lost 1 base and J lost 2 bases. CDR3 length equals 14 residues. CDR3 protein: CASSLSQGPYEQYF. The CDR3 DNA follows: TGTGCCAGCAGTTTATCACAGGGGCCCTACGAGCAGTACTTC.

The sample holds one count of this clone. V and J are TRBV29-1 and TRBJ2-5; D is possibly TRBD2 (5 bases). Looked up from germline, CDR1 is SQVTM and CDR2 is ANQGSEA. This CDR3 is 18 amino acids long. Trimming removed 6 bases from V and 0 bases from J, with 26 bases in between. The DNA for the CDR3 is TGCAGCGTAGAGGGTATACGGAGACCGAATCCGTACCAAGAGACCCAGTACTTC. As protein: CSVEGIRRPNPYQETQYF.

The chain has TRBV10-1 and TRBJ2-1, with TRBD1 matching 7 bases. Germline trimming cut 5 bases from V and 7 bases from J; bases unmatched to any gene: 5. The CDR3 consists of 13 residues. Germline-derived CDR1 and CDR2 are WNHNN and SYGVQD (reference sequence). CDR3 in DNA: TGCGCCAGCAGTCGACAGGGTCAGAATGAGCAGTTCTTC. Encoded protein: CASSRQGQNEQFF.

CDR3 region: CASSQSRDLDPPGEQYV. The CDR3 region has the DNA TGCGCCAGCAGTCAATCGCGGGACCTAGACCCCCCGGGCGAGCAGTACGTC. The genes are TRBV23-1 and TRBJ2-7, with a weak D call TRBD2 (6 bases). TRBV23-1 is given ORF status, its function remaining uncertain. The CDR3 runs 17 residues. Trimming took 0 bases from V and 6 from J, leaving 21 bases between them.

The chain joins TRBV11-2 to TRBJ2-5; TRBD1 matches at 9 bases. Germline lookup yields CDR1 SGHAT and CDR2 FQNNGV. This CDR3 contains 15 residues. Unmatched junction bases numbered 8, after V lost 5 bases and J lost 4 bases. The CDR3 sequence: CASSPTGGLRETQYF. DNA for the CDR3: TGTGCCAGCAGCCCAACAGGGGGCTTAAGAGAGACCCAGTACTTC.

The chain couples TRBV6-6 to TRBJ1-4; D gene uncertain. There are 13 residues in the CDR3. The V and J ends lost 2 bases and 5 bases respectively, with 6 bases between them. Germline assignment: CDR1 MNHNY and CDR2 SVGAGI (reference sequence). The CDR3, as DNA: TGTGCCAGCAGTTACAGAGAGAATGAAAAACTGTTTTTT. Its protein is CASSYRENEKLFF.

The V and J genes are TRBV6-5 and TRBJ1-1, with D perhaps TRBD1 (5 bases). The V and J ends lost 5 bases and 1 base respectively, with 8 bases between them. Germline CDR1 MNHEY, CDR2 SVGAGI. The CDR3 runs to 13 residues. CDR3 loop: CASSQGRNTEAFF. In DNA, the CDR3 is TGTGCCAGCAGTCAGGGTAGGAACACTGAAGCTTTCTTT.

V gene TRBV7-2 combines with J gene TRBJ1-4; TRBD1 aligns across 8 bases. CDR1 and CDR2 from the germline V gene are SGHTA and FQGNSA. V gave up 4 bases and J gave up 7 bases; unmatched junction bases: 5. The CDR3 consists of 14 residues. The CDR3 loop is CASSYRGESEKLFF. For the CDR3, the DNA is TGTGCCAGCAGCTACAGGGGGGAGAGTGAAAAACTGTTTTTT.

V is TRBV5-5 and J is TRBJ1-6; TRBD1 might be the D (5 bases). The CDR3 consists of 18 residues. With 3 bases removed from V and 7 bases from J, the gap between germline ends came to 23 bases. Germline V lookup: CDR1 SGHKS, CDR2 YYEKEE (reference sequence). CDR3 nucleotide sequence: TGTGCCAGCAGCTCCGTATTAGGGACGGGGGAAGGCAATTCACCCCTCCACTTT. Residues: CASSSVLGTGEGNSPLHF.

In its sample, this clone was seen once. The chain uses TRBV7-2 and TRBJ2-1, with D unresolved. The CDR3 has 11 amino acids. Between the trimmed V and J ends, which lost 5 bases and 9 bases, there was a span of 8 bases. Germline V CDR1 and CDR2: SGHTA, FQGNSA. The CDR3 region has the DNA TGTGCCAGCAGCCGTATCAGTGAGCAGTTCTTC. Encoded protein: CASSRISEQFF.

V usage is TRBV28 and J usage is TRBJ2-5; no clear D. V lost 5 bases to trimming and J lost 5 bases, with 12 bases between them. This CDR3 is built from 13 residues. CDR1 and CDR2 (germline): MDHEN, SYDVKM. CDR3 sequence: CASSEVSKETQYF. Here the CDR3 DNA reads TGTGCCAGCAGTGAGGTTAGCAAGGAGACCCAGTACTTC. Complete variable domain (other parts from reference TRBV28 and TRBJ2-5): DVKVTQSSRYLVKRTGEKVFLECVQDMDHENMFWYRQDPGLGLRLIYFSYDVKMKEKGDIPEGYSVSREKKERFSLILESASTNQTSMYLCASSEVSKETQYFGPGTRLLVL.

The rearrangement joins TRBV5-4 to TRBJ2-2; no reliable D call. CDR1 and CDR2 (germline): SGHNT, YYREEE (reference sequence). Trimming stripped 1 base from V and 8 bases from J, with 9 bases between. The CDR3 contains 13 residues. The CDR3 sequence is CASSLIPTGELFF. The DNA for the CDR3 is TGTGCCAGCAGCTTGATCCCGACAGGGGAGCTGTTTTTT.